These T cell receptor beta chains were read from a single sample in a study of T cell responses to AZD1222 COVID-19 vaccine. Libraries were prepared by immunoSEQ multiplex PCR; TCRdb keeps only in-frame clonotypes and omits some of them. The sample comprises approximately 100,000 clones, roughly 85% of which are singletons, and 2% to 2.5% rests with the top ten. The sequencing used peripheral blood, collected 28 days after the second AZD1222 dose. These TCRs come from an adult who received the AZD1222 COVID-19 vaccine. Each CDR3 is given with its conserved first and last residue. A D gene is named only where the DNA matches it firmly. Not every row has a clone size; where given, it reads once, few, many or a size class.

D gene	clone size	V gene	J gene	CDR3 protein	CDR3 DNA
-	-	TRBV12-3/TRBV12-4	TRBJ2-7	CASSSAYEQYF	TGTGCCAGCAGTTCCGCCTACGAGCAGTACTTC
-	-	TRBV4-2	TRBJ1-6	CASSQEWDWGSPLHF	TGTGCCAGCAGCCAAGAGTGGGATTGGGGATCACCCCTCCACTTT
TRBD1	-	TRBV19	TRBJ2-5	CASSILGTGKETQYF	TGTGCCAGTAGTATCTTAGGGACAGGAAAAGAGACCCAGTACTTC
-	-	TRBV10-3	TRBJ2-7	CAISGEQGGEQYF	TGTGCCATCAGTGGCGAACAGGGGGGGGAGCAGTACTTC
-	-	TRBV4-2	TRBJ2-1	CASSHDPGQGTFRGSSYNEQFF	TGTGCCAGCAGCCACGATCCCGGCCAGGGGACCTTCAGAGGGAGCTCCTACAATGAGCAGTTCTTC
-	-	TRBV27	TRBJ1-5	CASSFTGTPLSQPQHF	TGTGCCAGCAGTTTTACCGGGACCCCCCTCTCTCAGCCCCAGCATTTT
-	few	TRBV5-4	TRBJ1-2	CASSITGSYGYTF	TGTGCCAGCAGCATAACAGGGTCCTATGGCTACACCTTC
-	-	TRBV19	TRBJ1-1	CASSMGGPEAFF	TGTGCCAGTAGTATGGGGGGCCCTGAAGCTTTCTTT
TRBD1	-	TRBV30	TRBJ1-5	CAWSVGQGNQPQHF	TGTGCCTGGAGTGTAGGACAGGGCAATCAGCCCCAGCATTTT
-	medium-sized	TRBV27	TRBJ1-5	CASSLRASPLSNQPQHF	TGTGCCAGCAGTTTGAGGGCCTCCCCTTTGAGCAATCAGCCCCAGCATTTT
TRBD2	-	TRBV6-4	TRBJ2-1	CASSGLAGGYNEQFF	TGTGCCAGCAGTGGACTAGCGGGAGGGTACAATGAGCAGTTCTTC
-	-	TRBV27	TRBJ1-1	CASSFRGNTEAFF	TGTGCCAGCAGTTTTAGAGGGAACACTGAAGCTTTCTTT
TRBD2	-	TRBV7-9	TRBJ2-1	CASSLGVAGVDEQFF	TGTGCCAGCAGCTTGGGGGTAGCGGGAGTAGATGAGCAGTTCTTC
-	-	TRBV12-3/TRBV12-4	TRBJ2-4	CASSFGGRNIQYF	TGTGCCAGCAGTTTTGGGGGGAGGAACATTCAGTACTTC
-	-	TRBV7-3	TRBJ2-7	CASSLTFWSEQYF	TGTGCCAGCAGCTTAACCTTCTGGAGTGAGCAGTACTTC
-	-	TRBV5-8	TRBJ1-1	CASSSGHLGTEAFF	TGTGCCAGCAGCTCGGGACACCTTGGGACTGAAGCTTTCTTT
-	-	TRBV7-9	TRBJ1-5	CASSQGLTNQPQHF	TGTGCCAGCAGCCAGGGACTCACGAATCAGCCCCAGCATTTT
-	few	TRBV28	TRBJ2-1	CASSLSPRSYNEQFF	TGTGCCAGCAGTTTATCCCCCCGATCCTACAATGAGCAGTTCTTC
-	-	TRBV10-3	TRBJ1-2	CAISDPTGRAFYGYTF	TGTGCCATCAGTGATCCTACTGGCAGAGCCTTCTATGGCTACACCTTC
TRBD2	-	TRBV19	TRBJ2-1	CASSPSSGVNEQFF	TGTGCCAGTAGTCCTTCTAGCGGGGTCAATGAGCAGTTCTTC
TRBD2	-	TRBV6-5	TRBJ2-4	CASSYGLAGGENIQYF	TGTGCCAGCAGTTATGGGCTAGCGGGAGGGGAAAACATTCAGTACTTC
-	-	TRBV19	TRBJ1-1	CASSRGHQNTEAFF	TGTGCCAGTAGCAGGGGACATCAGAACACTGAAGCTTTCTTT
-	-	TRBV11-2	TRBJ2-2	CASSLAGRLDTGELFF	TGTGCCAGCAGCTTAGCGGGCAGGTTAGACACCGGGGAGCTGTTTTTT
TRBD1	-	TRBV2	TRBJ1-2	CASKTDRVDGYTF	TGTGCCAGCAAAACCGACAGGGTTGATGGCTACACCTTC
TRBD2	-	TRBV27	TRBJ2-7	CASSFREDSYEQYF	TGTGCCAGCAGTTTCCGGGAGGACTCCTACGAGCAGTACTTC
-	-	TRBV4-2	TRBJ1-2	CASSQESAGADTNYGYTF	TGTGCCAGCAGCCAAGAATCGGCAGGCGCAGACACTAACTATGGCTACACCTTC
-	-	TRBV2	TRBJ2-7	CASSAIGGHEQYF	TGTGCCAGCAGTGCCATTGGGGGGCACGAGCAGTACTTC
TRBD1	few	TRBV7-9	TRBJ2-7	CASSLAEPGQATYEQYF	TGTGCCAGCAGCTTAGCCGAGCCGGGACAGGCGACCTACGAGCAGTACTTC
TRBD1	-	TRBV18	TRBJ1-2	CASSPTQGAGYTF	TGTGCCAGCTCACCGACACAGGGGGCGGGCTACACCTTC
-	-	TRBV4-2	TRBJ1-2	CASSQERERDGYTF	TGTGCCAGCAGCCAAGAAAGAGAACGAGATGGCTACACCTTC
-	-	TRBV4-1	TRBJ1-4	CASSQALRSTNEKLFF	TGCGCCAGCAGCCAAGCCTTACGGTCCACTAATGAAAAACTGTTTTTT
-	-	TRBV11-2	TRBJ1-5	CASSLGQQQPQHF	TGTGCCAGCAGCTTAGGACAGCAACAGCCCCAGCATTTT
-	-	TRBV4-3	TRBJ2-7	CASSQDTSGYEQYF	TGCGCCAGCAGCCAAGATACGTCGGGTTACGAGCAGTACTTC
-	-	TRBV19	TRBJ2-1	CASRRVGTYNEQFF	TGTGCCAGTAGGAGGGTCGGCACCTACAATGAGCAGTTCTTC
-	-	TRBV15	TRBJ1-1	CATSRDRQDPEAFF	TGTGCCACCAGCAGAGATCGGCAGGACCCTGAAGCTTTCTTT
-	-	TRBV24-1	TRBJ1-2	CATSQPSEAYGYTF	TGTGCCACCAGTCAACCCTCCGAGGCGTATGGCTACACCTTC